The 25 T cell receptor beta chains below all came from one sample that was sequenced in a study of control samples from healthy donors and cancer patients. Profiling relied on immunoSEQ multiplex PCR, and the TCRdb table lists in-frame clones only, not all of them. The table has about 110,000 clones, about 80% seen once. Source material: blood. The receptors shown here come from a man aged 18 to 29 in good health.

The J gene is TRBJ1-6, the V gene TRBV30; tentatively, D is TRBD1 (5 bases). Trimming left V 7 bases short and J 3 bases short, with 13 bases between. Germline lookup yields CDR1 GTSNPN and CDR2 SVGIG (reference sequence). The CDR3 totals 14 residues. The CDR3 DNA follows: TGTGCCTCTGAGGGGACTATCTATAATTCACCCCTCCACTTT. This gives the protein CASEGTIYNSPLHF. The whole variable domain, remainder taken from reference TRBV30 and TRBJ1-6, is SQTIHQWPATLVQPVGSPLSLECTVEGTSNPNLYWYRQAAGRGLQLLFYSVGIGQISSEVPQNLSASRPQDRQFILSSKKLLLSDSGFYLCASEGTIYNSPLHFGNGTRLTVT.

The rearrangement joins TRBV7-9 to TRBJ1-1, with 8 bases fitting TRBD1. Germline CDR1 reads SEHNR; CDR2 reads FQNEAQ (reference sequence). With V trimmed by 2 bases and J by 3 bases, 8 bases remained unmatched. The CDR3 is 16 amino acids. The CDR3 DNA follows: TGTGCCAGCAGCTTAAGGATTGGGGGACAGGACACTGAAGCTTTCTTT. Residues: CASSLRIGGQDTEAFF. Together with reference TRBV7-9 and TRBJ1-1, the CDR3 gives the full variable domain: DTGVSQNPRHKITKRGQNVTFRCDPISEHNRLYWYRQTLGQGPEFLTYFQNEAQLEKSRLLSDRFSAERPKGSFSTLEIQRTEQGDSAMYLCASSLRIGGQDTEAFFGQGTRLTVV.

The chain carries TRBV24-1 and TRBJ2-3; D tentatively fits TRBD1 or TRBD2 (6 bases each). Between the trimmed V and J ends, which lost 7 bases and 2 bases, there was a span of 24 bases. This CDR3 is 18 amino acids long. The germline V gene encodes CDR1 KGHDR and CDR2 SFDVKD. CDR3 DNA sequence: TGTGCCACCAGCGACTCGGGGGTATGGACAGATGACACAGATACGCAGTATTTT. Translated: CATSDSGVWTDDTDTQYF.

The J gene is TRBJ1-2, the V gene TRBV3-1 (or the pseudogene TRBV3-2); unclear D gene. This CDR3 is 14 amino acids long. Deletions cut 3 bases from V and 8 bases from J, with 16 bases between. From germline, CDR1 is LGHDT and CDR2 YNNKEL (reference sequence). The CDR3 DNA reads TGTGCCAGCAGCCACCCCGTTGTCTCGGGGGGCTACACCTTC. Translated: CASSHPVVSGGYTF.

This chain connects TRBV12-3 or TRBV12-4 to TRBJ2-5; possible D gene TRBD2, 6 bases. The V end was cut by 7 bases, the J end by 7 bases, with 16 bases between. The CDR3 has 13 residues. Written as DNA, the CDR3 is TGTGCCAGCACCAGGGACTCCTGGGGGACCCAGTACTTC. This codes for CASTRDSWGTQYF.

This chain uses TRBV24-1 with TRBJ1-2; 8 bases line up with TRBD1. CDR1 is KGHDR and CDR2 is SFDVKD in the germline V gene. The J segment lost 2 bases and the V segment lost 7 bases, leaving 5 bases of the junction unmatched. The length of the CDR3 is 14 residues. The CDR3 here is CATSGQGSNYGYTF. The CDR3 DNA follows: TGTGCCACCAGCGGACAGGGCAGCAACTATGGCTACACCTTC.

This clone was observed at least ten times. The genes are TRBV2 and TRBJ1-5; D not certain. Germline CDR1 and CDR2: SNHLY and FYNNEI. The V end was cut by 3 bases, the J end by 1 base, with 4 bases between. The CDR3 has 13 residues. CDR3 DNA sequence: TGTGCCAGCAGTGAGGAGAGCAATCAGCCCCAGCATTTT. Translation: CASSEESNQPQHF.

This clone has only one observation. The chain is built from TRBV5-1 and TRBJ2-1, with a tentative D call TRBD2 (5 bases). The CDR3 sequence is 15 residues long. Germline V gives CDR1 SGHRS, CDR2 YFSETQ. V was cut by 4 bases and J by 4 bases, with 15 bases left in between. The CDR3 coding sequence is TGCGCCAGCAGCGACTCCCTCTCGGGGTACAATGAGCAGTTCTTC. As protein: CASSDSLSGYNEQFF.

This rearrangement joins TRBV7-8 to TRBJ2-4; either TRBD1 or TRBD2 may supply D (6 bases each). Germline CDR1 reads SGHVS; CDR2 reads FQNEAQ. The germline V and J ends were trimmed by 1 base and 0 bases, with 13 bases remaining between them. The CDR3 extends over 17 amino acids. The CDR3 sequence is CASSLGPRGLAKNIQYF. CDR3 in DNA: TGTGCCAGCAGCTTAGGACCCAGGGGACTAGCCAAAAACATTCAGTACTTC.

CDR3: CASSPPRANTEAFF. The CDR3 DNA sequence: TGTGCCAGTAGCCCCCCTCGTGCGAACACTGAAGCTTTCTTT. V and J are TRBV19 and TRBJ1-1; unclear D gene. Trimming shortened V by 6 bases and J by 1 base, and 12 bases separated the two germline ends. The length of the CDR3 is 14 residues. The germline V gene has CDR1 LNHDA and CDR2 SQIVND (reference sequence).

The gene calls are TRBV4-3 and TRBJ1-6; D gene ambiguous. This CDR3 region has 15 residues. V was shortened by 4 bases and J by 6 bases, with 13 bases between the two germline ends. Germline V CDR1 and CDR2: LGHNA, YSLEER. The CDR3 loop reads CASSLSARSNSPLHF. The CDR3, as DNA: TGCGCCAGCAGCCTCTCCGCGCGGAGTAATTCACCCCTCCACTTT.

The DNA for the CDR3 is TGTGCCAGCAGTTTATCGGGACAGCTTAATGAAAAACTGTTTTTT. Protein: CASSLSGQLNEKLFF. The chain links TRBV27 to TRBJ1-4; 7 bases agree with TRBD1. Germline trimming cut 0 bases from V and 4 bases from J; bases unmatched to any gene: 2. From germline, CDR1 is MNHEY and CDR2 SMNVEV (reference sequence). The CDR3 length is 15 residues.

The chain is built from TRBV9 and TRBJ2-1; maybe TRBD1 (6 bases). With 3 bases removed from V and 8 bases from J, the gap between germline ends came to 18 bases. The germline V gene has CDR1 SGDLS and CDR2 YYNGEE. The CDR3 sequence is 15 residues long. CDR3 DNA sequence: TGTGCCAGCAGCGCCATGGGACAACCTGGGGATGAGCAGTTCTTC. This sequence encodes CASSAMGQPGDEQFF.

This chain uses TRBV14 with TRBJ2-2, with TRBD1 as a possible D gene (6 bases). The CDR3 sequence is 16 residues long. Trimming removed 3 bases at V and 0 bases at J, with 11 bases between. Germline CDR1 reads SGHDN; CDR2 reads FVKESK. Here the CDR3 reads CASSQRGGPNTGELFF. The DNA of the CDR3 is TGTGCCAGCAGCCAGCGAGGGGGACCGAACACCGGGGAGCTGTTTTTT.

A single count supports this clone. The chain couples TRBV7-4 to TRBJ2-2; D may be TRBD1 (5 bases). The germline gives CDR1 SGHVT, CDR2 SQSDAQ. The CDR3 totals 15 residues. V gave up 3 bases and J gave up 0 bases, with 8 bases separating them. This chain's CDR3 is CASSFRASNTGELFF. The CDR3 DNA reads as TGTGCCAGCAGCTTCAGGGCGTCGAACACCGGGGAGCTGTTTTTT.

V gene TRBV7-2 combines with J gene TRBJ2-2; no clear D. V lost 2 bases to trimming and J lost 6 bases, with 7 bases between them. The CDR3 is 13 residues long. Germline CDR1 SGHTA, CDR2 FQGNSA. CDR3 DNA: TGTGCCAGCAGCTTACAGAGACCCGGGGAGCTGTTTTTT. Translated, it gives CASSLQRPGELFF.

The chain combines TRBV7-2 with TRBJ1-6, with D possibly matching TRBD1 (6 bases). V lost 3 bases and J 4 bases, leaving 7 bases between the germline ends. Germline loops: CDR1 SGHTA, CDR2 FQGNSA. This CDR3 comprises 14 residues. The chain's CDR3 is CASSFGQYNSPLHF. In DNA form, the CDR3 reads TGTGCCAGCAGCTTTGGACAGTATAATTCACCCCTCCACTTT.

The rearrangement links TRBV5-1 to TRBJ2-7; tentatively, D is TRBD1 (6 bases). CDR1 and CDR2 from the germline V gene are SGHRS and YFSETQ. The CDR3 is made up of 14 amino acids. The V gene lost 4 bases and the J gene lost 0 bases, with 11 bases spanning the gap. The DNA for the CDR3 is TGCGCCAGCAGCAATAGGGGGAGCTCCTACGAGCAGTACTTC. It translates to CASSNRGSSYEQYF.

The chain has TRBV11-2 and TRBJ1-1; 7 positions agree with TRBD1. The CDR3 loop spans 17 amino acids. With V trimmed by 5 bases and J by 10 bases, 22 bases remained unmatched. Germline CDR1 SGHAT, CDR2 FQNNGV. CDR3 nucleotide sequence: TGTGCCAGCAGCCACGAGGTTGACAGGGTCATCCTAAAGGGAGCTTTCTTT. It yields the protein CASSHEVDRVILKGAFF. Full variable domain (rest looked up from reference TRBV11-2 and TRBJ1-1): EAGVAQSPRYKIIEKRQSVAFWCNPISGHATLYWYQQILGQGPKLLIQFQNNGVVDDSQLPKDRFSAERLKGVDSTLKIQPAKLEDSAVYLCASSHEVDRVILKGAFFGQGTRLTVV.

This sequence joins TRBV7-2 and TRBJ1-3; 7 bases fit TRBD1. This CDR3 has 14 amino acids. The germline CDR1 and CDR2 sequences are SGHTA and FQGNSA. Trimming took 5 bases from V and 4 from J; bases not matched to a gene: 5. CDR3 bases: TGTGCCAGCAGCCCAGGGGGGGGCGGAAACACCATATATTTT. Protein product: CASSPGGGGNTIYF.

This rearrangement joins TRBV29-1 to TRBJ1-2; a possible D gene is TRBD1 (5 bases). Trimming took 2 bases from V and 2 from J, leaving 21 bases between them. Germline lookup yields CDR1 SQVTM and CDR2 ANQGSEA. This CDR3 contains 17 residues. CDR3 sequence (DNA): TGCAGCGTTGAACTACAGGAGACCCACTCCTCAAACTATGGCTACACCTTC. Translation: CSVELQETHSSNYGYTF. The full variable domain, with the rest looked up from reference TRBV29-1 and TRBJ1-2, is SAVISQKPSRDICQRGTSLTIQCQVDSQVTMMFWYRQQPGQSLTLIATANQGSEATYESGFVIDKFPISRPNLTFSTLTVSNMSPEDSSIYLCSVELQETHSSNYGYTFGSGTRLTVV.

Details on this clone: The junction does not match germline at one end; this may be a read error. The rearrangement joins TRBV20-1 to TRBJ1-1, with D possibly matching TRBD1 (6 bases). The CDR3 is 10 residues long. Germline CDR1 is DFQATT and CDR2 is SNEGSKA (reference sequence). DNA for the CDR3: TGCAGTGCGAGAGGGGGGTTTACTTTCTTT. Its protein is CSARGGFTFF.

The chain is built from TRBV19 and TRBJ2-6; D may correspond to TRBD1 or TRBD2 (6 bases each). The CDR3 runs 16 residues. Germline V CDR1 and CDR2: LNHDA, SQIVND (reference sequence). V lost 6 bases to trimming and J lost 4 bases, with 16 bases between them. The CDR3 DNA sequence: TGTGCCAGTAGCCTAGGGGGGACGGGCGGGGCCAACGTCCTGACTTTC. Its translation: CASSLGGTGGANVLTF.

The chain is built from TRBV6-5 and TRBJ2-1, with TRBD2 matching over 11 bases. CDR1 and CDR2 (germline): MNHEY, SVGAGI. The V gene end was trimmed by 7 bases and the J gene end by 4 bases; junction bases not matched to a gene: 6. The CDR3 spans 15 residues. The chain's CDR3 is CASNPGTSGYNEQFF. The CDR3 nucleotides read TGTGCCAGCAATCCCGGGACTAGCGGTTACAATGAGCAGTTCTTC.

The genes are TRBV7-2 and TRBJ1-5, with D tentatively TRBD1 (5 bases). Trimming removed 1 base from V and 5 bases from J, with 9 bases in between. CDR1 is SGHTA, CDR2 FQGNSA, per germline. The CDR3 spans 14 residues. The DNA for the CDR3 is TGTGCCAGCAGCTTAGGGGGGGGATATCAGCCCCAGCATTTT. This translates into CASSLGGGYQPQHF.